The clone carrying this TCR beta chain was seen a handful of times. The CDR3 has 15 residues. The germline gives CDR1 MNHEY, CDR2 SMNVEV (reference sequence). Trimming left V 3 bases short and J 1 base short, with 11 bases between. This record comes from a study of blood T cell repertoires in COVID-19. Study overall: Specimens from acute and convalescent COVID-19 originated in the United States, Italy and Spain. From T cells, B-cell-depleted T cells, or PBMCs came the material, which was cDNA or gDNA.

Under the authors' procedure: Estimation of nucleated cell counts was performed using reference gene primer amplification. The data were produced by immunoSEQ multiplex PCR, yet TCRdb's version contains in-frame clones alone and is incomplete. V and J calls and clone size are as listed in that table; D and trimming were resolved from the DNA. The top ten clones hold around 1.5% of a sample with more than 200,000 clones, approximately 86% of them seen once. The sequence came from a man of 80 years or more with acute or convalescent COVID-19. The specimen sequenced was peripheral blood. The rearrangement links TRBV27 to TRBJ2-3; perhaps TRBD1 as D (5 bases). DNA of the CDR3: TGTGCCAGCAGTTTCGCAGGGCTGGGCACAGATACGCAGTATTTT. Its translation: CASSFAGLGTDTQYF.